These T cell receptor beta chains were read from a single sample in a study of T cells in Graves' hyperthyroidism and ophthalmopathy. TCRdb recomputed calls from the multiplex PCR reads with MiXCR, one row per CDR3 protein. The sample has about 59,000 distinct CDR3 sequences, roughly half seen once. The sequencing input was blood. These receptors all come from a woman in her sixties or seventies with Graves' ophthalmopathy. Each CDR3 is given with its conserved first and last residue. Fields, in order: D gene, V gene, J gene, clone size, CDR3 DNA, CDR3 protein. The D gene is left open where the match is weak. Part of the rows lack a size; the others show once, few, many or a class for expanded clones.

TRBD2	TRBV11-2	TRBJ2-1	many	TGTGCCAGCGAACGAGATCTACTAGCGGGAATGAGGAATGAGCAGTTCTTC	CASERDLLAGMRNEQFF
-	TRBV12-3/TRBV12-4	TRBJ1-1	-	TGTGCCAGCAGTTTAGCGGGGGGTAGCGGGGGACCAAACACCGGGGAGCTGTTT	CASSLAGGSGGPNTGELF
TRBD2	TRBV9	TRBJ2-1	many	TGTGCCAGCAGCGTTTCCGCGGGAGAGGAGAATGAGCAGTTCTTC	CASSVSAGEENEQFF
-	TRBV19	TRBJ2-1	-	TGTGCCAGTAAGTGGGACCCCTCGGACAATGAGCAGTTCTTC	CASKWDPSDNEQFF
-	TRBV15	TRBJ1-4	few	TGTGCCACCTCAAACGGGGGCTTGGGTGAAAAACTGTTTTTT	CATSNGGLGEKLFF
TRBD2	TRBV20-1	TRBJ2-3	many	TGTTCCGGGACTAGCGGGAGAAGCAGCACAGATACGCAGTATTTT	CSGTSGRSSTDTQYF
-	TRBV2	TRBJ2-1	many	TGTGCCAGCAGTACATCCGCGGGAACCCATGAGCAGTTCTTC	CASSTSAGTHEQFF
TRBD1	TRBV9	TRBJ1-2	many	TGTGCCAGCAGCGTAGGGAATACAGGGGATGGCTACACCTTC	CASSVGNTGDGYTF
-	TRBV11-2	TRBJ2-2	-	-	CASSSDLGYEQYFGPGTGELFF
-	TRBV28	TRBJ1-3	few	TGTGCCAGCAGCCCCCTTTTCTCCCCCCGAGGGGGAAACACCATATATTTT	CASSPLFSPRGGNTIYF
TRBD1	TRBV14	TRBJ2-5	-	TGTGCCAGCAGCACAGGGGTGGAGACCCAGTACTTC	CASSTGVETQYF
-	TRBV20-1	TRBJ2-1	many	TGCAGTGCTCGGGCCGGCGGGCCCGATGAGCAGTTCTTC	CSARAGGPDEQFF
-	TRBV29-1	TRBJ1-1	-	TGCAGCGCACAGGGCTGGAACACTGAAGCTTTCTTT	CSAQGWNTEAFF
-	TRBV20-1	TRBJ2-5	-	TGCAGTGCTAGGACGGGACAATATAGCAATCAGCCCCAGTACTTC	CSARTGQYSNQPQYF